The 22 T cell receptor beta chains presented below share a single source sample, sequenced in a study of persistence of HIV-infected CD4 T cells. The immunoSEQ assay was version 4, run in survey mode. Sequenced by immunoSEQ multiplex PCR; TCRdb stores in-frame clones only, minus some. The repertoire holds over 30,000 clones, with 82% as singletons. Cells were stimulated with overlapping HIV-1 Gag 15-mer peptides. Memory cells lacking CD40L and CD69 with high CD45RO were sorted. No antigen has been assigned to these receptors. The source material was cultured CD4+ T cells from PBMCs, sampled from a patient who received antiretroviral therapy. Receptors originate from an adult with HIV. The donor label of this sample is uncertain.

V usage is TRBV6-5 and J usage is TRBJ1-2; D uncertain. Germline V CDR1 and CDR2: MNHEY, SVGAGI. The CDR3 is made up of 14 amino acids. Between the trimmed V and J ends, which lost 7 bases and 4 bases, there was a span of 16 bases. The CDR3: CASTESIGGYGYTF. In nucleotides, the CDR3 is TGTGCCAGCACCGAGAGTATAGGAGGCTATGGCTACACCTTC.

J is TRBJ1-1 and V is TRBV24-1; D call uncertain. The V end was cut by 3 bases, the J end by 9 bases, with 16 bases between. Germline-derived CDR1 and CDR2 are KGHDR and SFDVKD. The CDR3 length is 14 residues. The DNA for the CDR3 is TGTGCCACCAGTGATCCCCCCTCCCCCCGTAAAGCTTTCTTT. This codes for CATSDPPSPRKAFF.

This CDR3 reads CASSRGGGTDTQYF. CDR3 nucleotides: TGTGCCAGCAGTCGCGGGGGGGGCACAGATACGCAGTATTTT. The chain recombines TRBV9 with TRBJ2-3, with 9 positions matching TRBD2. Trimming cost V 5 bases and J 1 base; bases outside gene matches: 2. The CDR3 has 14 amino acids. Germline V lookup: CDR1 SGDLS, CDR2 YYNGEE.

This chain uses TRBV30 with TRBJ1-5, with 10 bases identical to TRBD1. The CDR3 extends over 18 amino acids. CDR1 is GTSNPN, CDR2 SVGIG, per germline (reference sequence). Losses at the gene ends were 0 bases for V and 1 base for J; bases not matched to a gene: 9. The CDR3 DNA reads as TGTGCCTGGAGTGTTGACAGGGGGCTCGGAATAAGCAATCAGCCCCAGCATTTT. Residues: CAWSVDRGLGISNQPQHF. The variable domain in full, completed from reference TRBV30 and TRBJ1-5, reads SQTIHQWPATLVQPVGSPLSLECTVEGTSNPNLYWYRQAAGRGLQLLFYSVGIGQISSEVPQNLSASRPQDRQFILSSKKLLLSDSGFYLCAWSVDRGLGISNQPQHFGDGTRLSIL.

The gene calls are TRBV7-7 and TRBJ2-2; no clear D. Germline lookup yields CDR1 SSHAT and CDR2 FNYEAQ (reference sequence). V was trimmed by 5 bases and J by 0 bases, leaving 10 bases between them. The CDR3 consists of 15 residues. Here the CDR3 reads CASSPDTANTGELFF. As DNA, the CDR3 is TGTGCCAGCAGCCCAGACACCGCGAACACCGGGGAGCTGTTTTTT.

The V and J genes are TRBV30 and TRBJ2-5, with 12 bases lining up with TRBD2. This CDR3 spans 15 amino acids. V lost 4 bases to trimming and J lost 5 bases; unmatched junction nucleotides: 8. Germline CDR1 and CDR2: GTSNPN and SVGIG (reference sequence). The CDR3: CAWNRLAGGRETQYF. DNA for the CDR3: TGTGCCTGGAATCGGCTAGCGGGGGGGCGGGAGACCCAGTACTTC.

Points on this clone: At one of its ends the junction is not consistent with the germline gene, which may arise from a read error. This rearrangement joins TRBV2 to TRBJ2-3; TRBD2 is a possible D gene (6 bases). CDR3 length: 14 residues. CDR1 and CDR2 from the germline V gene are SNHLY and FYNNEI. The CDR3 bases are TGTGCCAGCAGAGAAGGACTACCCACAGATACGCAGTATTTT. It translates to CASREGLPTDTQYF.

V is TRBV10-2 and J is TRBJ1-4, with TRBD1 matching 7 bases. Germline CDR1 WSHSY, CDR2 SAAADI. J was trimmed by 0 bases and V by 6 bases; bases with no gene match: 13. CDR3 length equals 18 residues. In DNA, the CDR3 is TGCGCCAGCAGCGAGGGGGAGACAGGGTTTGCAACTAATGAAAAACTGTTTTTT. Translating it yields CASSEGETGFATNEKLFF.

The chain joins TRBV5-1 to TRBJ1-4; tentatively, D is TRBD1 (5 bases). Trimming took off 4 bases at V and 0 bases at J, with 16 bases between the two ends. Germline V gene sequence: CDR1 SGHRS, CDR2 YFSETQ. The CDR3 has 17 residues. CDR3 in amino acids: CASSRAGGIATNEKLFF. CDR3 in DNA: TGCGCCAGCAGCCGAGCGGGGGGAATTGCAACTAATGAAAAACTGTTTTTT.

J is TRBJ2-1 and V is TRBV7-8; no clear D gene. The CDR3 runs 11 residues. With 3 bases removed from V and 10 bases from J, the gap between germline ends came to 7 bases. The germline CDR1 and CDR2 sequences are SGHVS and FQNEAQ. CDR3 DNA: TGTGCCAGCAGCTTCGTCGACGAGCAGTTCTTC. Translating it yields CASSFVDEQFF.

The rearrangement joins TRBV7-3 to TRBJ2-1; 7 bases match TRBD2. J gave up 4 bases and V 5 bases, and 2 bases lay outside the gene matches. CDR1 and CDR2 from the germline V gene are SGHTA and FQGTGA. The CDR3 sequence is 13 residues long. CDR3 coding DNA: TGTGCCAGCAGCCCGGGGGGTTACAATGAGCAGTTCTTC. Its protein is CASSPGGYNEQFF.

The chain is built from TRBV2 and TRBJ1-2; D is uncertain. The CDR3 extends over 12 amino acids. Looked up from germline, CDR1 is SNHLY and CDR2 is FYNNEI. V lost 6 bases to trimming and J lost 1 base, with 6 bases between them. This CDR3 reads CASSPLNYGYTF. The CDR3 DNA reads as TGTGCCAGCAGCCCTCTTAACTATGGCTACACCTTC.

This chain connects TRBV2 to TRBJ2-1, with D maybe TRBD2 (6 bases). The V gene lost 4 bases and the J gene lost 4 bases, with 17 bases spanning the gap. The CDR3 is made up of 16 amino acids. Germline values: CDR1 SNHLY, CDR2 FYNNEI. CDR3 sequence reads: CASSGGRGAGYNEQFF. In DNA, the CDR3 is TGTGCCAGCAGTGGGGGAAGAGGGGCGGGGTACAATGAGCAGTTCTTC.

The chain couples TRBV27 to TRBJ2-5; 8 nucleotides line up with TRBD2. The length of the CDR3 is 15 residues. V trimming: 5 bases; J trimming: 5 bases; junction bases outside the gene matches: 10. CDR1 is MNHEY, CDR2 SMNVEV, per germline (reference sequence). The CDR3 DNA is TGTGCCAGCAGTCGGCGGGGGGCAAGAGGGGAGACCCAGTACTTC. Translation gives CASSRRGARGETQYF.

This chain links TRBV11-3 with TRBJ1-2; 11 bases map to TRBD1. The CDR3 totals 18 residues. V lost 1 base, J lost 4 bases, and 11 bases stayed unmatched. Germline V gene lookup returns CDR1 SGHNT and CDR2 YENEEA. The CDR3 loop reads CASSLGGDRGAFFYGYTF. The CDR3 nucleotides read TGTGCCAGCAGCTTAGGCGGGGACAGGGGGGCCTTCTTCTATGGCTACACCTTC.

This clone was counted between two and nine times. V is TRBV29-1 and J is TRBJ1-2; D is unclear. The CDR3 spans 11 residues. Trimming took 7 bases from V and 8 from J, leaving 14 bases between them. Germline V gene data show CDR1 as SQVTM and CDR2 as ANQGSEA. CDR3 region: CSAEAGKGYTF. The CDR3 region has the DNA TGCAGCGCCGAGGCGGGGAAAGGCTACACCTTC.

This clone was detected once. V is TRBV27 and J is TRBJ2-3; D ambiguous. The length of the CDR3 is 16 residues. Germline CDR1 and CDR2: MNHEY and SMNVEV (reference sequence). The V end lost 8 bases, the J end lost 0 bases, and 18 bases lay between the germline ends. CDR3 amino acids: CASGRTLSSSTDTQYF. Written as DNA, the CDR3 is TGTGCCAGCGGACGAACTCTTAGCTCGAGCACAGATACGCAGTATTTT.

The J gene is TRBJ1-4, the V gene TRBV12-3 or TRBV12-4, with D hard to call. Trimming left V 3 bases short and J 7 bases short, with 9 bases between. The CDR3 runs to 13 residues. The CDR3 coding sequence is TGTGCCAGCAGTTTGGGCTGGGCTGAAAAACTGTTTTTT. Protein product: CASSLGWAEKLFF.

About this clone itself: At one end the junction does not follow the germline gene, possibly because of a read error. The chain joins TRBV5-1 to TRBJ2-3, with a tentative D call TRBD1 (5 bases). From germline, CDR1 is SGHRS and CDR2 YFSETQ. The CDR3 covers 15 residues. DNA for the CDR3: TGCGCCAGCACCTTGGTTGGACACGGCACAGATACGCAGTATTTT. This codes for CASTLVGHGTDTQYF.

This rearrangement joins TRBV7-9 to TRBJ2-1, with 8 bases aligning to TRBD2. Germline CDR1 is SEHNR and CDR2 is FQNEAQ (reference sequence). The V gene end was trimmed by 9 bases and the J gene end by 10 bases; junction bases not matched to a gene: 11. This CDR3 region has 13 residues. This chain's CDR3 is CASRTSPLEEQFF. CDR3 sequence (DNA): TGTGCCAGTCGGACTAGCCCCCTCGAGGAGCAGTTCTTC. Filled out from reference TRBV7-9 and TRBJ2-1, the complete variable domain reads DTGVSQNPRHKITKRGQNVTFRCDPISEHNRLYWYRQTLGQGPEFLTYFQNEAQLEKSRLLSDRFSAERPKGSFSTLEIQRTEQGDSAMYLCASRTSPLEEQFFGPGTRLTVL.

The count of this clone is one. The J gene is TRBJ2-7, the V gene TRBV18, with unresolved D. Germline lookup yields CDR1 KGHSH and CDR2 LQKENI. This CDR3 is built from 13 residues. V was shortened by 6 bases and J by 3 bases, with 12 bases between the two germline ends. CDR3 region: CASSPSAFYEQYV. For the CDR3, the DNA is TGTGCCAGCTCGCCGTCCGCTTTCTACGAGCAGTACGTC.

This rearrangement joins TRBV9 to TRBJ2-1; 11 bases align to TRBD2. This CDR3 comprises 16 residues. Trimming at V came to 0 bases and at J to 6 bases, leaving 5 bases not matched to a gene. Germline CDR1 SGDLS, CDR2 YYNGEE. The CDR3 is CASSVVSGGAFNEQFF. The DNA of the CDR3 is TGTGCCAGCAGCGTAGTTAGCGGGGGGGCCTTCAATGAGCAGTTCTTC.